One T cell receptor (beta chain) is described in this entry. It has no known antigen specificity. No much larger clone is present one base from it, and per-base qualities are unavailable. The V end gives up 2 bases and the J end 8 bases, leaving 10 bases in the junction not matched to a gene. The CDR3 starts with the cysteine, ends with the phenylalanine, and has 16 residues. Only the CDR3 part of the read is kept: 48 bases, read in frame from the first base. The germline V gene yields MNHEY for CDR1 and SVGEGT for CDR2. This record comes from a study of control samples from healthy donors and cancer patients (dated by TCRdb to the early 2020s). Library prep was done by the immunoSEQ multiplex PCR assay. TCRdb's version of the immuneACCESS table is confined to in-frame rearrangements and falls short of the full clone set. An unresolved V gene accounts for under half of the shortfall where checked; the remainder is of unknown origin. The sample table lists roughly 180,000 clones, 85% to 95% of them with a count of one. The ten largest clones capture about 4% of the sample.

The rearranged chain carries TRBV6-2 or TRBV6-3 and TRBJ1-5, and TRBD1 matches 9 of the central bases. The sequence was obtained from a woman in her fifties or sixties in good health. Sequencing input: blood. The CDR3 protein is CASSYHWTGEVKPQHF. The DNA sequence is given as TGTGCCAGCAGTTACCATTGGACAGGGGAAGTCAAGCCCCAGCATTTT.